This T cell receptor (beta chain) was recorded in a study of cytomegalovirus exposure and HLA in healthy donors. Study results and limitations: Apart from CMV serostatus, no immune exposure information was available.

The primer mix had 60 Vbeta and 13 Jbeta primers. The method was immunoSEQ multiplex PCR; TCRdb's version includes in-frame clones alone and lacks a portion of them. Altogether approximately 210,000 clones are present, about four fifths being singletons, with the ten largest covering about 9.4%. In the case of this clone: The antigen remains undetermined.

This sequence originates from a woman between 45 and 65 years old in good health and CMV-seropositive. Sequenced input: PBMCs.

CDR3 in amino acids: CASRGGLAGTGELFF. The CDR3 DNA reads TGTGCCAGCAGGGGGGGACTAGCGGGGACCGGGGAGCTGTTTTTT. V and J are TRBV6-1 and TRBJ2-2; 13 bases line up with TRBD2. Per the germline V gene, CDR1 is MNHNS and CDR2 is SASEGT. CDR3 length equals 15 residues. Germline trimming cut 6 bases from V and 5 bases from J; bases unmatched to any gene: 3.